The 15 T cell receptor beta chains presented below share a single source sample, sequenced in a study of shared clonotypes between healthy human individuals. Clones were read by immunoSEQ multiplex PCR, and TCRdb kept only the in-frame ones, dropping some. Here the sample spans some 2 million clones, about 95% being singletons. Sequenced input: naive CD4+ T cells sorted from blood. Subset meaning: CD45RA+ positively selected. These receptor sequences come from a man younger than 30 in good health.

The chain uses TRBV4-1 and TRBJ1-5; unclear D gene. Trimming left V 3 bases short and J 4 bases short, with 13 bases between. This CDR3 has 15 residues. Looked up from germline, CDR1 is MGHRA and CDR2 is YSYEKL. Here the CDR3 DNA reads TGCGCCAGCAGCCACGACGTGCAGGAAAATCAGCCCCAGCATTTT. Encoded protein: CASSHDVQENQPQHF.

This clone was detected once. This chain joins TRBV21-1 and TRBJ1-3; TRBD1, the table's D call, was not compared with the DNA. TRBV21-1 is an annotated pseudogene. The CDR3 loop spans 15 amino acids. CDR3 loop: CASSKEPGPGNTIYF. CDR3 DNA sequence: TGTGCCAGCAGCAAAGAGCCAGGGCCTGGAAACACCATATATTTT.

The chain's CDR3 is CASSWDGGTGASGNTIYF. CDR3 sequence (DNA): TGCGCCAGCAGCTGGGATGGCGGGACCGGAGCCTCTGGAAACACCATATATTTT. V is TRBV5-1 and J is TRBJ1-3, with D maybe TRBD1 (5 bases). This CDR3 comprises 18 residues. The germline V and J ends were trimmed by 3 bases and 0 bases, with 19 bases remaining between them. Germline V lookup: CDR1 SGHRS, CDR2 YFSETQ.

In regard to this clone: A read error may explain this, as a much larger clone is one base away. The V call is TRBV13, the J call TRBJ2-5; TRBD2 is a possible D gene (6 bases). Germline CDR1 and CDR2: PRHDT and FYEKMQ (reference sequence). Deletions cut 8 bases from V and 9 bases from J, with 19 bases between. The CDR3 sequence is 13 residues long. For the CDR3, the DNA is TGTGCCAGCTCCCCGAGGGCCAGGGAGGCCCAGTACTTC. It is translated as CASSPRAREAQYF.

Comment on this clone: The junction departs from germline at one end; a sequencing error may be responsible. The chain combines TRBV6-6 with TRBJ2-4; 7 bases line up with TRBD1. Germline V gives CDR1 MNHNY, CDR2 SVGAGI (reference sequence). The CDR3 runs 14 residues. CDR3: CASSYPVHTDRVHF. CDR3 nucleotides: TGTGCCAGCTCCTACCCCGTCCATACTGACAGGGTACACTTC.

The rearrangement uses TRBV6-1 and TRBJ2-3; the D is unclear. Germline V gives CDR1 MNHNS, CDR2 SASEGT. The CDR3 is made up of 12 amino acids. Trimming shortened V by 3 bases and J by 3 bases, and 4 bases separated the two germline ends. The CDR3 protein is CASSDQTDTQYF. CDR3 bases: TGTGCCAGCAGTGACCAAACAGATACGCAGTATTTT.

This clone was seen once. CDR3 loop: CASRKPEGWSEKLFF. The DNA for the CDR3 is TGTGCCAGCAGGAAACCCGAGGGGTGGAGTGAAAAACTGTTTTTT. The chain joins TRBV28 to TRBJ1-4; D possibly corresponds to TRBD1 (5 bases). Germline CDR1 reads MDHEN; CDR2 reads SYDVKM. Trimming removed 6 bases from V and 7 bases from J, with 18 bases in between. This CDR3 comprises 15 residues. The variable domain in full, completed from reference TRBV28 and TRBJ1-4, reads DVKVTQSSRYLVKRTGEKVFLECVQDMDHENMFWYRQDPGLGLRLIYFSYDVKMKEKGDIPEGYSVSREKKERFSLILESASTNQTSMYLCASRKPEGWSEKLFFGSGTQLSVL.

The chain joins TRBV7-8 to TRBJ2-3; 10 bases map to TRBD2. With 6 bases clipped from V and 8 bases from J, the junction kept 11 bases outside the gene matches. CDR3 length equals 15 residues. Germline values: CDR1 SGHVS, CDR2 FQNEAQ. The CDR3 protein is CASSPPSGSWGTQYF. CDR3 DNA sequence: TGTGCCAGCAGTCCGCCTAGCGGGAGCTGGGGTACGCAGTATTTT.

The chain combines TRBV18 with TRBJ2-5; maybe TRBD1 (6 bases). V was shortened by 5 bases and J by 4 bases, with 14 bases between the two germline ends. The CDR3 is 14 residues long. Germline-derived CDR1 and CDR2 are KGHSH and LQKENI. This chain's CDR3 is CASSGTGWRETQYF. The CDR3 coding sequence is TGTGCCAGCTCAGGTACAGGGTGGAGAGAGACCCAGTACTTC.

This rearrangement joins TRBV2 to TRBJ2-1; 9 bases align to TRBD1. CDR3 length: 14 amino acids. CDR1 is SNHLY, CDR2 FYNNEI, per germline. V trimming: 9 bases; J trimming: 6 bases; junction bases outside the gene matches: 9. Written as DNA, the CDR3 is TGTGCCAGTGGGGGACAGGGAATTTTCAATGAGCAGTTCTTC. This encodes CASGGQGIFNEQFF.

This chain links TRBV11-2 with TRBJ1-5; the match to TRBD1 covers 8 bases. Germline CDR1 SGHAT, CDR2 FQNNGV. After removal of 5 bases from V and 7 bases from J, the junction contained 7 bases not matched to a gene. This CDR3 is built from 14 residues. The CDR3 is CASSRGTGGQPQHF. CDR3 nucleotides: TGTGCCAGCAGCCGCGGGACAGGTGGGCAGCCCCAGCATTTT.

This chain links TRBV28 with TRBJ1-2, with unresolved D. Germline values: CDR1 MDHEN, CDR2 SYDVKM. V was trimmed by 6 bases and J by 8 bases, leaving 16 bases between them. This CDR3 region has 13 residues. The chain's CDR3 is CASSPPEGRGYTF. In DNA, the CDR3 is TGTGCCAGCAGCCCTCCCGAGGGAAGGGGCTACACCTTC.

The gene calls are TRBV6-6 and TRBJ1-2, with 9 positions matching TRBD1. Losses at the gene ends were 5 bases for V and 1 base for J; bases not matched to a gene: 2. The CDR3 is 14 amino acids. Germline lookup yields CDR1 MNHNY and CDR2 SVGAGI (reference sequence). The CDR3: CASSQTGGNYGYTF. The CDR3 nucleotides are TGTGCCAGCAGTCAGACAGGGGGTAACTATGGCTACACCTTC.

This clone was seen only once. V usage is TRBV30 and J usage is TRBJ1-2; 7 bases are a match to TRBD1. V was clipped by 5 bases and J by 3 bases; unmatched bases: 9. The germline gives CDR1 GTSNPN, CDR2 SVGIG (reference sequence). The CDR3 is 14 residues long. The CDR3 loop is CAWRHTGTDYGYTF. For the CDR3, the DNA is TGTGCCTGGCGACATACCGGGACAGACTATGGCTACACCTTC.

The V and J genes are TRBV28 and TRBJ2-5; D tentatively fits TRBD1 or TRBD2 (5 bases each). CDR3 length: 15 residues. Trimming shortened V by 3 bases and J by 5 bases, and 16 bases separated the two germline ends. The V gene's germline CDR1 is MDHEN and CDR2 SYDVKM. The CDR3 is CASSLGLGDRETQYF. The CDR3 DNA reads as TGTGCCAGCAGTTTGGGTCTGGGGGACCGGGAGACCCAGTACTTC.